The 7 T cell receptor beta chains in this list originate from one sample, sequenced in a study of T cell repertoires in cytomegalovirus infection. Via MiXCR, TCRdb re-called the reads, giving one row per CDR3 protein. The sample includes around 200,000 distinct CDR3 sequences, 17% seen only once; the top ten take approximately 26%. The sequenced sample consisted of CD8+ T cells from PBMCs. The receptors here all came from a human donor in good health (CMV status not recorded). Some clones in this sample may be carry-over from other donors' samples.

The CDR3 spells CASSWGQTYEQYF. The CDR3 DNA is TGTGCCAGCAGTTGGGGACAGACCTACGAGCAGTACTTC. J is TRBJ2-7 and V is TRBV28; TRBD1 matches at 7 bases. Germline V lookup: CDR1 MDHEN, CDR2 SYDVKM. The CDR3 extends over 13 amino acids. Germline trimming cut 4 bases from V and 2 bases from J; bases unmatched to any gene: 2.

The gene calls are TRBV5-1 and TRBJ2-1; unclear D gene. The length of the CDR3 is 11 residues. V was cut by 7 bases and J by 6 bases, with 8 bases left in between. Germline CDR1 and CDR2: SGHRS and YFSETQ. Here the CDR3 reads CASRLTNEQFF. The CDR3 DNA is TGCGCCAGCCGCCTGACCAATGAGCAGTTCTTC.

The chain employs TRBV29-1 and TRBJ1-2; D is uncertain. The CDR3 has 12 residues. V dropped 7 bases and J dropped 1 base, with 10 bases sitting between them. Germline CDR1 reads SQVTM; CDR2 reads ANQGSEA. The DNA of the CDR3 is TGCAGCGCTTTACAAGATAACTATGGCTACACCTTC. Protein: CSALQDNYGYTF.

This clonotype occurred a few times. The chain has TRBV29-1 and TRBJ2-7; D remains ambiguous. Trimming left V 7 bases short and J 2 bases short, with 9 bases between. The CDR3 loop spans 11 amino acids. Germline values: CDR1 SQVTM, CDR2 ANQGSEA. DNA of the CDR3: TGCAGCGCAGGAAGGACCTACGAGCAGTACTTC. This translates into CSAGRTYEQYF.

The chain joins TRBV29-1 to TRBJ2-7, with TRBD1 matching 9 bases. CDR1 is SQVTM, CDR2 ANQGSEA, per germline. The V gene end was trimmed by 6 bases and the J gene end by 2 bases; junction bases not matched to a gene: 5. The CDR3 has 13 residues. CDR3 region: CSVRTGEAYEQYF. CDR3 bases: TGCAGCGTCCGGACAGGGGAGGCCTACGAGCAGTACTTC.

The gene calls are TRBV28 and TRBJ1-5; no definite D call. The V gene's germline CDR1 is MDHEN and CDR2 SYDVKM. V was pared by 6 bases and J by 5 bases, with 5 bases between. This CDR3 is 11 amino acids long. This CDR3 reads CASRRDQPQHF. CDR3 in DNA: TGTGCCAGCAGAAGAGATCAGCCCCAGCATTTT.

The gene calls are TRBV2 and TRBJ2-7; D gene ambiguous. This CDR3 is built from 10 residues. V was pared by 8 bases and J by 4 bases, with 6 bases between. Germline V gives CDR1 SNHLY, CDR2 FYNNEI. The CDR3 here is CASAGYEQYF. DNA of the CDR3: TGTGCCAGCGCTGGATACGAGCAGTACTTC.